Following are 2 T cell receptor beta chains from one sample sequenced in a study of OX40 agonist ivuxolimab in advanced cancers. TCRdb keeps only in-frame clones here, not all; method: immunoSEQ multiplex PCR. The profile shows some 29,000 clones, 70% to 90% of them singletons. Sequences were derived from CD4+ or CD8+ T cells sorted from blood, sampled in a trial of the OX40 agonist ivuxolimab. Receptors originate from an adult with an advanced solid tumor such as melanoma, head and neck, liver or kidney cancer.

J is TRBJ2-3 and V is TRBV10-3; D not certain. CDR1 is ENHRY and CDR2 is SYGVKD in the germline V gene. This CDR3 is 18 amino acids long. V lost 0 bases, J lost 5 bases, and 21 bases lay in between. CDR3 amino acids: CAISESFDSAVVRDTQYF. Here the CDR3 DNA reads TGTGCCATCAGTGAGTCCTTCGACTCCGCAGTTGTCAGAGATACGCAGTATTTT.

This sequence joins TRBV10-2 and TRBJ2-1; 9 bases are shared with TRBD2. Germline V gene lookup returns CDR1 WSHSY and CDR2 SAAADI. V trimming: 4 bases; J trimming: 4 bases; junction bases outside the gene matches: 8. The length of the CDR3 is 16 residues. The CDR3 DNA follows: TGCGCCAGCAGTGTCCACCTAGCGGGAATTTACAATGAGCAGTTCTTC. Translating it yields CASSVHLAGIYNEQFF.